This TCR beta chain is drawn from a study of radiation and T cells in renal cell carcinoma. Overall study results and limits: From baseline, blood top tumor clonotypes peaked at 2 weeks post-radiation. Pretreatment tumor biopsies were lacking, so baseline clonotypes are unknown.

Germline assignment: CDR1 LNHDA and CDR2 SQIVND (reference sequence). The CDR3 loop spans 15 amino acids. The V and J ends lost 6 bases and 1 base respectively, with 13 bases between them. Sequenced by immunoSEQ multiplex PCR; TCRdb stores in-frame clones only, minus some. The sample has about 130,000 clones, about 88% seen once. Time point noted: baseline pretreatment blood. Treatment: 15 Gy SBRT to primary tumor, nephrectomy 4 weeks later. Points on this clone: Its antigen is not identified.

V gene TRBV19 combines with J gene TRBJ2-4; the D call may be TRBD1 or TRBD2 (5 bases each). Sequenced material: blood, taken from a patient whose treatment included radiotherapy and nephrectomy. The sequence came from a woman in her forties or fifties with renal cell carcinoma. CDR3 region: CASSMDTGAKNIQYF. The CDR3 DNA reads TGTGCCAGTAGCATGGACACGGGGGCCAAAAACATTCAGTACTTC.